This T cell receptor (beta chain) is from a study of cytomegalovirus exposure and HLA in healthy donors. Trimming shortened V by 4 bases and J by 7 bases, and 15 bases separated the two germline ends. Germline values: CDR1 SGDLS, CDR2 YYNGEE. This CDR3 has 13 residues. Researchers ran the PCR with 60 Vbeta and 13 Jbeta primers. Using immunoSEQ multiplex PCR, the repertoire was profiled, and TCRdb retains in-frame clones only, with some absent. The repertoire includes 90,000 to 100,000 clones, around 73% of them detected once, and roughly 1.2% sits in the top ten. This sequence joins TRBV9 and TRBJ2-7; D is possibly TRBD2 (7 bases). The receptor was derived from a female donor in good health and CMV-seronegative. The specimen was PBMCs. CDR3 bases: TGTGCCAGCAGCCCCTCGGGGGGCGAAGAGCAGTACTTC. Protein product: CASSPSGGEEQYF. Complete variable domain (other parts from reference TRBV9 and TRBJ2-7): DSGVTQTPKHLITATGQRVTLRCSPRSGDLSVYWYQQSLDQGLQFLIQYYNGEERAKGNILERFSAQQFPDLHSELNLSSLELGDSALYFCASSPSGGEEQYFGPGTRLTVT.